The 20 T cell receptor beta chains in this list originate from one sample, sequenced in a study of cytomegalovirus exposure and HLA in healthy donors. Sequencing was performed with immunoSEQ multiplex PCR; in TCRdb, only in-frame clones are kept and a portion is missing. This sample yields around 240,000 clones, of which around 90% are seen a single time; under 0.4% belongs to the top ten. The specimen sequenced was PBMCs. These receptors originate from a woman younger than 30 in good health and CMV-seronegative.

This sequence joins TRBV6-5 and TRBJ2-2; 9 bases are a match to TRBD1. Trimming took 5 bases from V and 7 from J; bases not matched to a gene: 2. The CDR3 extends over 13 amino acids. Germline V gene data show CDR1 as MNHEY and CDR2 as SVGAGI. The CDR3 DNA reads as TGTGCCAGCAGTCGACAGGGGGACGGGGAGCTGTTTTTT. Translated: CASSRQGDGELFF.

J is TRBJ2-7 and V is TRBV11-2; no definite D call. The V end lost 0 bases, the J end lost 3 bases, and 6 bases lay between the germline ends. The CDR3 consists of 13 residues. Per the germline V gene, CDR1 is SGHAT and CDR2 is FQNNGV. CDR3 in DNA: TGTGCCAGCAGCTTAGACGGGTACTACGAGCAGTACGTC. This gives the protein CASSLDGYYEQYV.

In nucleotides, the CDR3 is TGCGCCAGCAGCTTGGCCGGGGAGAGATATAATTCACCCCTCCACTTT. Amino acid sequence: CASSLAGERYNSPLHF. This chain uses TRBV5-1 with TRBJ1-6; D remains unclear. The CDR3 is 16 amino acids. V lost 0 bases, J lost 4 bases, and 11 bases lay in between. Germline CDR1 is SGHRS and CDR2 is YFSETQ.

The V and J genes are TRBV4-1 and TRBJ2-7; TRBD2 is a possible D gene (6 bases). Trimming left V 5 bases short and J 3 bases short, with 11 bases between. This CDR3 contains 13 residues. CDR1 MGHRA and CDR2 YSYEKL come from the germline V gene. The CDR3, as DNA: TGCGCCAGCAGCTTCACTAGCAACTACGAGCAGTACTTC. Translating it yields CASSFTSNYEQYF.

The chain is built from TRBV16 and TRBJ2-1; 9 nucleotides line up with TRBD2. With 2 bases clipped from V and 4 bases from J, the junction kept 3 bases outside the gene matches. This CDR3 has 15 residues. Germline assignment: CDR1 KGHSY and CDR2 FQNENV. CDR3 region: CASSQAAGGYNEQFF. As DNA, the CDR3 is TGTGCCAGCAGCCAAGCGGCGGGGGGGTACAATGAGCAGTTCTTC.

J is TRBJ2-3 and V is TRBV7-9, with D uncertain. This CDR3 has 12 residues. V dropped 5 bases and J dropped 2 bases, with 5 bases sitting between them. Germline V gives CDR1 SEHNR, CDR2 FQNEAQ (reference sequence). The CDR3 sequence: CASSTTTDTQYF. CDR3 in DNA: TGTGCCAGCAGCACAACCACAGATACGCAGTATTTT.

The chain carries TRBV28 and TRBJ2-5, with 10 positions matching TRBD2. Trimming took 4 bases from V and 0 from J; bases not matched to a gene: 5. Germline V CDR1 and CDR2: MDHEN, SYDVKM. The CDR3 consists of 16 residues. This CDR3 reads CASSSYSGGHQETQYF. The CDR3 bases are TGTGCCAGCAGTTCGTATAGCGGGGGGCACCAAGAGACCCAGTACTTC.

This chain connects TRBV7-2 to TRBJ1-5, with D unclear. Germline CDR1 SGHTA, CDR2 FQGNSA. Trimming cost V 8 bases and J 2 bases, with 10 bases left between them. CDR3 length equals 13 residues. The CDR3 loop is CASEGAGNQPQHF. Here the CDR3 DNA reads TGTGCCAGCGAGGGCGCGGGCAATCAGCCCCAGCATTTT.

This clone was picked up one time. The rearrangement joins TRBV10-3 to TRBJ2-6; D gene ambiguous. This CDR3 region has 15 residues. Trimming shortened V by 4 bases and J by 0 bases, and 7 bases separated the two germline ends. Germline V gene data show CDR1 as ENHRY and CDR2 as SYGVKD. The CDR3 here is CAISGGSSGANVLTF. In DNA, the CDR3 is TGTGCCATCAGTGGAGGCAGCTCTGGGGCCAACGTCCTGACTTTC.

This rearrangement joins TRBV6-6 to TRBJ2-7; the D gene is possibly TRBD2 (5 bases). The CDR3 has 15 amino acids. V lost 7 bases to trimming and J lost 3 bases, with 19 bases between them. Germline assignment: CDR1 MNHNY and CDR2 SVGAGI (reference sequence). CDR3 residues: CASTSGGGSDYEQYV. CDR3 nucleotide sequence: TGTGCCAGCACCTCCGGAGGAGGATCCGACTACGAGCAGTACGTC.

Only one count was recorded for this clone. The chain joins TRBV7-9 to TRBJ2-7; weak D call: TRBD1 (6 bases). Germline CDR1 is SEHNR and CDR2 is FQNEAQ (reference sequence). Trimming took off 4 bases at V and 4 bases at J, with 17 bases between the two ends. This CDR3 is 15 amino acids long. The CDR3 sequence: CASSYPGQGSYEQYF. The DNA for the CDR3 is TGTGCCAGCAGCTACCCGGGACAAGGATCGTACGAGCAGTACTTC.

The table lists this clone with a count of one. The chain carries TRBV11-2 and TRBJ2-7; TRBD1 aligns across 9 bases. CDR1 and CDR2 (germline): SGHAT, FQNNGV. The V gene end was trimmed by 5 bases and the J gene end by 6 bases; junction bases not matched to a gene: 5. The CDR3 runs to 13 residues. The CDR3 DNA follows: TGTGCCAGCAGCCCCGGGACAGGGACCGAGCAGTACTTC. Translation gives CASSPGTGTEQYF.

The chain carries TRBV28 and TRBJ2-1; possibly TRBD1 for D (6 bases). Per germline, CDR1 MDHEN and CDR2 SYDVKM. There are 10 residues in the CDR3. Between the trimmed V and J ends, which lost 6 bases and 9 bases, there was a span of 6 bases. This CDR3 reads CASRQGEQFF. CDR3 DNA: TGTGCCAGCAGACAGGGTGAGCAGTTCTTC.

V and J are TRBV7-9 and TRBJ1-1, with D maybe TRBD1 (6 bases). The CDR3 consists of 15 residues. Germline assignment: CDR1 SEHNR and CDR2 FQNEAQ (reference sequence). V lost 5 bases and J lost 0, with 13 bases in between. The CDR3 here is CASSAQQGLNTEAFF. The CDR3 nucleotides read TGTGCCAGCAGCGCCCAACAGGGCTTGAACACTGAAGCTTTCTTT.

This chain uses TRBV27 with TRBJ2-1; D perhaps matches TRBD2 (6 bases). Trimming stripped 6 bases from V and 7 bases from J, with 13 bases between. CDR1 and CDR2 from the germline V gene are MNHEY and SMNVEV (reference sequence). The CDR3 spans 13 residues. The CDR3 DNA follows: TGTGCCAGCAGAGGGTCGGGGACTAATGAGCAGTTCTTC. It encodes CASRGSGTNEQFF.

This chain uses TRBV6-1 with TRBJ1-3; a possible D gene is TRBD1 (6 bases). CDR1 and CDR2 (germline): MNHNS, SASEGT. This CDR3 contains 15 residues. V lost 6 bases and J lost 0, with 12 bases in between. CDR3 nucleotide sequence: TGTGCCAGCAGCACCGACAGGTTCTCTGGAAACACCATATATTTT. The encoded protein is CASSTDRFSGNTIYF.

The chain couples TRBV6-1 to TRBJ1-4; D might be TRBD1 (6 bases). Between the trimmed V and J ends, which lost 6 bases and 11 bases, there was a span of 19 bases. This CDR3 contains 14 residues. CDR1 and CDR2 (germline): MNHNS, SASEGT. CDR3: CASSAGGEGEKLFF. The CDR3, as DNA: TGTGCCAGCAGCGCCGGGGGGGAGGGGGAGAAACTGTTTTTT.

The rearrangement uses TRBV27 and TRBJ2-1; no clear D. Germline V CDR1 and CDR2: MNHEY, SMNVEV (reference sequence). Deletions cut 0 bases from V and 12 bases from J, with 12 bases between. CDR3 length: 13 amino acids. CDR3 sequence (DNA): TGTGCCAGCAGTTTATCCGGCGCTGGGCCGCAGTTCTTC. The encoded protein is CASSLSGAGPQFF.

This chain joins TRBV4-3 and TRBJ2-7, with TRBD2 as a possible D gene (7 bases). Germline V gives CDR1 LGHNA, CDR2 YSLEER. Trimming left V 0 bases short and J 1 base short, with 16 bases between. The CDR3 covers 17 residues. The CDR3, as DNA: TGCGCCAGCAGCCAAGATCGAAGGCGGGGGCTGTCCTACGAGCAGTACTTC. It yields the protein CASSQDRRRGLSYEQYF.

The gene calls are TRBV25-1 and TRBJ1-2; D is unclear. The germline CDR1 and CDR2 sequences are MGHDK and SYGVNS. The CDR3 spans 13 residues. Trimming took 3 bases from V and 8 from J, leaving 13 bases between them. In DNA form, the CDR3 reads TGTGCCAGCAGTGACGGGGTGGTTTGGGGCTACACCTTC. Translated: CASSDGVVWGYTF.